These T cell receptor beta chains were read from a single sample in a study of cytomegalovirus exposure and HLA in healthy donors. Generated by immunoSEQ multiplex PCR, the TCRdb table keeps only in-frame clones and is missing some. The profile shows 180,000 or so clones, roughly 88% of them singletons. Sample: PBMCs. These receptors were taken from a man aged 18 to 30 in good health and CMV-seropositive. CDR3s include the opening cysteine and the closing phenylalanine or tryptophan. A D gene is named only where the DNA matches it firmly. Size tells how often a clone was seen (once, few, many) or the class of an expanded clone, and some rows leave it out.

cdr3_nt cdr3_aa v_call d_call clone_size j_call
TGTGCCAGCAGCTTAATCGAGCCATCAGACAGGGGAGGGGAGACCCAGTACTTC CASSLIEPSDRGGETQYF TRBV7-6 . once TRBJ2-5
TGCGCCAGCAGCTTGCCCCAACAAGAGACCCAGTACTTC CASSLPQQETQYF TRBV5-1 . once TRBJ2-5
TGTGCCAGCAGCATACGACAGGGGGGTAACACCATATATTTT CASSIRQGGNTIYF TRBV7-2 TRBD1 . TRBJ1-3
TGTGCCAGCAGTTACGGTCCGGGGGCTGGGGCCAACGTCCTGACTTTC CASSYGPGAGANVLTF TRBV6-5 . . TRBJ2-6
TGTGCCAGCAGCCCGGTCAGGGAAAAAAATCAGCCCCAGCATTTT CASSPVREKNQPQHF TRBV5-4 . . TRBJ1-5
TGCAGCGCCCGGACTGAGACAGATACGCAGTATTTT CSARTETDTQYF TRBV29-1 . . TRBJ2-3
TGCGCCAGCCAAGTCTCCTTCTCAGGCGGGGTTATGTTAAATGAGCAGTTCTTC CASQVSFSGGVMLNEQFF TRBV5-1 . . TRBJ2-1
TGTTCCAGCAGCTCACGGGGGGGGCCGGGGGAGCAGTTCTTC CSSSSRGGPGEQFF TRBV7-9 TRBD2 . TRBJ2-1
TGCGCCAGCAGTCAAAAAGGTTGGACAGAACTCACAGATACGCAGTATTTT CASSQKGWTELTDTQYF TRBV23-1 . once TRBJ2-3
TGTGCCACCAGCACCACCTGGCCTAGCGGCGAGCAGTACTTC CATSTTWPSGEQYF TRBV15 TRBD2 . TRBJ2-7
TGCGCCAGCAGCCCCACGACAGTAAAAGATGAAAAACTGTTTTTT CASSPTTVKDEKLFF TRBV5-1 . . TRBJ1-4
TGCGCCAGCAGCCCCTTAGCGGGGGCCAACCAAGAGACCCAGTACTTC CASSPLAGANQETQYF TRBV5-1 TRBD2 . TRBJ2-5
TGTGCCAGCAGCCGAGGGACTAGCGGGGGGAATGAGCAGTTCTTC CASSRGTSGGNEQFF TRBV5-8 TRBD2 . TRBJ2-1
TGTGCCAGAAACTGGGACAGGGTGGAGGATACGCAGTATTTT CARNWDRVEDTQYF TRBV9 TRBD1 . TRBJ2-3
TGTGCCATCAGTGAGAAATCGGCAGGGGCCACCTATGGCTACACCTTC CAISEKSAGATYGYTF TRBV10-3 . . TRBJ1-2
TGTGCCAGCAGTTACTCTCCGGGGGCTAACTATGGCTACACCTTC CASSYSPGANYGYTF TRBV6-5 . . TRBJ1-2
TGCGCCAGCAGCCAAGTAGGGAGGAACGCTGAAGCTTTCTTT CASSQVGRNAEAFF TRBV4-1 . . TRBJ1-1
TGTGCCAGTAGTATAAGGACAACCTACGAGCAGTACTTC CASSIRTTYEQYF TRBV19 . . TRBJ2-7
TGTGCCAGTAGTGCGGGCAGTTTAGCCTATGGCTACACCTTC CASSAGSLAYGYTF TRBV19 . . TRBJ1-2
TGTGCCAGCGCGGGGGAGACCCAGTACTTC CASAGETQYF TRBV9 . . TRBJ2-5
TGCGCCAGCAGCCCTCGGACTAGCGGGATCTACAATGAGCAGTTCTTC CASSPRTSGIYNEQFF TRBV5-1 TRBD2 once TRBJ2-1
TGTGCCAGCAGTGTACTAGCGGGGGGGCCCGTGGAGACCCAGTACTTC CASSVLAGGPVETQYF TRBV6-6 TRBD2 . TRBJ2-5
TGTGCCAGCAGCTTTCACAGCTACGAGCAGTACTTC CASSFHSYEQYF TRBV7-2 . . TRBJ2-7
TGTGCCAGCAGTTATGGGGGGGCGTTAGACGAGCAGTACTTC CASSYGGALDEQYF TRBV6-6 . . TRBJ2-7
TGTGCCACCTGGGGCTCCTATGGCTACACCTTC CATWGSYGYTF TRBV19 . once TRBJ1-2
TGCGCCAGCAGCTTGGTGGCGGGTACTGAGCAGTTCTTC CASSLVAGTEQFF TRBV5-1 . . TRBJ2-1
TGTGCCAGCAGCGTAGGACAGGGGAATCAGCCCCAGCATTTT CASSVGQGNQPQHF TRBV9 TRBD1 . TRBJ1-5
TGTGCCAGCTCAGGACAGGCACGGAATCAGCCCCAGCATTTT CASSGQARNQPQHF TRBV2 TRBD1 . TRBJ1-5
TGCGCCAGCAGCTTGGACAGGCCCGTCATGGCTTTCTTT CASSLDRPVMAFF TRBV5-1 . . TRBJ1-1
TGTGCCAGCAGTGACCCCCCTCACACTGAAGCTTTCTTT CASSDPPHTEAFF TRBV6-4 . . TRBJ1-1
TGTGCCAGCAGTGACTCGAGCGGGGGCAATGAGCAGTTCTTC CASSDSSGGNEQFF TRBV6-4 TRBD2 . TRBJ2-1
TGCGCCAGCGCGACAGGGGTCCGGAACACTGCCGCTTTCTTT CASATGVRNTAAFF TRBV5-1 TRBD1 few TRBJ1-1
TGTGCCAGCAGCCCCGGGGGGTACGAGCAGTACTTC CASSPGGYEQYF TRBV9 TRBD2 . TRBJ2-7
TGTGCCAGCATAAAGAACACTGAAGCTTTCTTT CASIKNTEAFF TRBV5-6 . few TRBJ1-1
TGTGCCAGCAGTCCCAATAAATGGGTGAGGGAGGGGTCGGATAGCAATCAGCCCCAGCATTTT CASSPNKWVREGSDSNQPQHF TRBV28 . . TRBJ1-5
TGCGCCAGCAGACGCAGGACAGTCGGGAACACTGAAGCTTTCTTT CASRRRTVGNTEAFF TRBV5-1 . few TRBJ1-1
TGTGCCTGTACCAACACAGGGGTCACCACACAGGAGACCCAGTACTTC CACTNTGVTTQETQYF TRBV30 TRBD1 . TRBJ2-5
TGTGCCAGCAGAGTCGGGGACAGACATAATTCACCCCTCCACTTT CASRVGDRHNSPLHF TRBV9 TRBD1 . TRBJ1-6
TGTGCCAGCAGTGATGGACTAGATTCAGATACGCAGTATTTT CASSDGLDSDTQYF TRBV6-4 TRBD2 . TRBJ2-3
TGTGCCAGCAGCTCCCATGGACGGGGGGGCCAGGGTACGCAGTATTTT CASSSHGRGGQGTQYF TRBV7-8 TRBD2 . TRBJ2-3